In this sample, the clone carrying this TCR beta chain turned up a few times. The data are from a study of cytotoxic CD8 clonotypes in ibrutinib-treated CLL. The overall study: Samples yielded averages of 255,043 productive templates and over 90,000 productive rearrangements.

Assay: immunoSEQ multiplex PCR; the TCRdb copy retains only in-frame clones and omits some. Among about 150,000 clones listed, about 78% were seen once. This CDR3 comprises 15 residues. Germline V gene sequence: CDR1 MNHEY, CDR2 SVGAGI. V lost 6 bases and J lost 0; bases outside the gene matches: 4. This sample comprised PBMCs, obtained after 24 months of ibrutinib treatment. The clonotype was recovered from a human donor with chronic lymphocytic leukemia. The chain combines TRBV6-5 with TRBJ1-5, with TRBD1 matching over 8 bases. The DNA of the CDR3 is TGTGCCAGCAGCAAGGACAGGGCTAGCAATCAGCCCCAGCATTTT. Protein: CASSKDRASNQPQHF.